Described below is a single T cell receptor beta chain sequence and its context. What it recognizes is unknown. This sample is drawn from a study of shared clonotypes between healthy human individuals. Study-wide background: Contributing individuals were a couple of females and a few males aged 18 to 49.

Germline V lookup: CDR1 SGHKS, CDR2 YYEKEE (reference sequence). This CDR3 spans 15 amino acids. Deletions cut 3 bases from V and 9 bases from J, with 19 bases between. Original methodology: Junction-only sequences produced by ImmunoSEQ had no quality scores, so filtering differed. Repertoires were generated with immunoSEQ multiplex PCR, while TCRdb's copy carries only in-frame clones and drops some. V and J calls and clone size are given by that table; D and trimming were obtained from the DNA. Here the sample spans 900,000 to 1,200,000 clones, around 82% being singletons. Study outcomes and limitations: Sampling covered nothing but blood. Tissue TCR repertoires likely differ from those found in blood.

Partitioning of CD4+ cells yielded a CD45RA+ naive subset and a CD45RA-negative memory subset. The genes are TRBV5-5 and TRBJ2-1; D possibly corresponds to TRBD2 (5 bases). Input material: memory CD4+ T cells from PBMCs. Specified subset: CD45RA-negative fraction. This receptor was identified in a man between 18 and 29 years old in good health. Some clones in this sample may be carry-over from other donors' samples. The CDR3 region is CASSSLTSPLGEQFF. CDR3 in DNA: TGTGCCAGCAGCTCCCTAACTAGTCCGCTCGGTGAGCAGTTCTTC.